This TCR beta chain was found in a study of T cell changes during pregnancy in multiple sclerosis (dated by TCRdb to 2018 to 2020). In the study overall: Changes in the T cell repertoire over the course of pregnancy were examined in this study in women with multiple sclerosis.

Counted from cysteine to phenylalanine, this CDR3 has 14 amino acids. Solely the CDR3 DNA is kept, with 42 bases framed from the first base. CDR1 and CDR2 were assigned from the germline V gene (reference sequence) as LNHDA and SQIVND. V is shortened by 6 bases, J by 0 bases, and the region joining them spans 9 bases. The method was the immunoSEQ multiplex PCR assay. What TCRdb holds here is the immuneACCESS table cut down to in-frame rearrangements. Part of the clones is not present; checked against another copy, under half of the missing clones reflect an unresolved V gene, and the others are unexplained. The sample table shows some 74,000 clones, and 85% to 95% are seen once. About 2.5% of the sample is taken by the ten largest. As concerns this clone: Its target antigen remains unknown. Base qualities are not provided; no much larger clone lies one nucleotide away.

The chain couples TRBV19 to TRBJ1-3; a weak D assignment points to TRBD1 (6 bases agree). The sequence came from a female donor with multiple sclerosis, enrolled in a pregnancy study. The material sequenced was peripheral blood, taken before pregnancy. The CDR3 region has the sequence CASSTDSSGNTIYF. The DNA sequence is as follows: TGTGCCAGTAGCACGGACAGCTCTGGAAACACCATATATTTT.